The following is a T cell receptor beta chain sequence with its context. Its target is not known. TCRdb processed the 5' RACE reads again and assigns one entry to each CDR3 protein, with no DNA. The listing contains about 450,000 distinct CDR3 sequences. This specimen belongs to a study of T cells expressing NK-cell markers. In the study overall: One of eight sequenced donors was HCMV-seronegative; the other seven were seropositive.

Findings and caveats of the study: Of the CD8+ T cell pool in about six donors, roughly 1.0-7.5% was accounted for by dominant NKG2C+ clonotypes.

This CDR3 has 16 amino acids. Germline CDR1 is SQVTM and CDR2 is ANQGSEA. The sequenced material came from blood T cells: a sorted CD56 or NKG2C T cell subset, CD4+ or CD8+ T cells, or bulk PBMC T cells (not recorded which). The receptor was derived from a woman aged 18 to 75 in good health. This chain links TRBV29-1 with TRBJ2-1. CDR3 protein: CSVSPSTILIFNEQFF.